Sequencing of this TCR beta chain was carried out in a study of identical twins (dated by TCRdb to the mid-2010s). In the study overall: The study deep-sequenced TCR alpha and beta repertoires from monozygotic twins, unrelated adults of various ages and cord blood to test whether fetal clonotypes persist. Replicate twin experiments were performed at different times using different library preparation protocols to rule out contamination.

The library relied on 5' RACE. For sequencing, an Illumina HiSeq 2000 was employed. Template switching introduced a universal primer binding site; the final cDNA contained a unique molecular identifier, enabling accurate counting of TCR cDNA molecules. First-strand cDNA for TCR alpha and beta chains was synthesized from specific primers in the conserved constant-segment region. To control for contamination, each cDNA library was double barcoded with a SMART-Mk sample barcode plus Illumina barcodes. TruSeq adapter sequences along with Illumina sample barcodes were introduced in two successive PCR steps. The TCR alpha and beta cDNA libraries were sequenced on the Illumina HiSeq platform using custom primers. The source study handled its data this way. Raw reads were processed with MiGEC to extract unique molecular identifiers, and MiXCR was used to determine CDR3 positions. For each individual, recombination models were inferred using an EM algorithm with the repgenHMM and IGoR tools. Shared clonotypes were analyzed with the tcR package in R, and sharing was normalized by the product of cloneset sizes. To study raw recombination without the effects of thymic and clonal selection, out-of-frame nonproductive sequences were analyzed. Starting from the raw public reads, TCRdb applied fastp trimming at Q25, assembled clones with MiXCR and retained in-frame beta chains. Every CDR3 protein is listed once, alongside the most common genes and DNA of its rows. TCRdb assigned the V and J calls; the authors' analysis was not used. Counted in this sample were some 1,600,000 distinct CDR3 sequences; 25% to 35% of them appeared once. The biggest ten clones account for over 0.25% of the sample.

Results and caveats for the whole study, not just this receptor: Excess twin sharing in beta out-of-frame sequences was weaker because fewer shared sequences lowered the signal-to-noise ratio. Because the same donors could not be followed over many years, the conclusions relied on cross-sectional statistical analysis. Out-of-frame TCR alpha sequences shared between twins showed an excess of low generation-probability sequences compared with coincidental sharing between unrelated individuals. Abundant cord blood beta clonotypes had fewer insertions, young adult naive repertoires showed a similar but weaker trend, and memory repertoires showed no such trend. In monozygotic twins, recombination models systematically underestimated out-of-frame TCR alpha sharing, but the models matched the sharing seen between unrelated individuals. Zero-insertion analyses could be partly confounded by invariant T cells such as MAIT and iNKT, though diverse VJ usage argued against such confounding for most clonotypes.

All donors were healthy Caucasians. Concerning this clonotype itself: This receptor's antigen is unknown. No much larger clone is present one base from it, and per-base qualities are unavailable.

Per the germline V gene (reference sequence), MNHEY is the CDR1 and SMNVEV is the CDR2. V and J are trimmed by 1 base and 4 bases, and the gene matches miss 1 base of the junction. The CDR3 has 15 amino acids, counting the end cysteine and phenylalanine. Of all the DNA, just the CDR3 is kept, 45 bases in frame from base 1. The sequencing input was cord blood. This sequence was found in a newborn girl in good health. Here the chain combines TRBV27 and TRBJ1-6; 7 bases in the junction line up with TRBD1. In nucleotide form, the sequence is TGTGCCAGCAGTTTATGGACAGGATATAATTCACCCCTCCACTTT. This yields the protein CASSLWTGYNSPLHF.